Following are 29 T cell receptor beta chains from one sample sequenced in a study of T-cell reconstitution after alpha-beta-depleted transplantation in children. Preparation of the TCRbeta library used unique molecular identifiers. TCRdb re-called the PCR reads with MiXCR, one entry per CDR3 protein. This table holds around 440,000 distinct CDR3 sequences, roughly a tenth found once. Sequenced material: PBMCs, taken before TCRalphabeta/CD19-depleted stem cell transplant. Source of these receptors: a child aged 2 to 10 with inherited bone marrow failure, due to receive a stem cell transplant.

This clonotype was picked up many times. The CDR3 coding sequence is TGCAGTGCCCCGACAGGGGCCCACCACTACTATGGCTACACCTTC. This encodes CSAPTGAHHYYGYTF. The chain couples TRBV20-1 to TRBJ1-2, with 8 positions matching TRBD1. The CDR3 extends over 15 amino acids. Germline V gene sequence: CDR1 DFQATT, CDR2 SNEGSKA (reference sequence). Losses at the gene ends were 6 bases for V and 3 bases for J; bases not matched to a gene: 12.

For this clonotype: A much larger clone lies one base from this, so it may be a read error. The CDR3 region is CASSQGIAGGAGELFF. The CDR3 coding sequence is TGCGCCAGCAGCCAAGGGATAGCGGGAGGAGCCGGGGAGCTGTTTTTT. The gene calls are TRBV4-3 and TRBJ2-2; 10 bases map to TRBD2. Losses at the gene ends were 1 base for V and 6 bases for J; bases not matched to a gene: 5. The CDR3 totals 16 residues. From germline, CDR1 is LGHNA and CDR2 YSLEER.

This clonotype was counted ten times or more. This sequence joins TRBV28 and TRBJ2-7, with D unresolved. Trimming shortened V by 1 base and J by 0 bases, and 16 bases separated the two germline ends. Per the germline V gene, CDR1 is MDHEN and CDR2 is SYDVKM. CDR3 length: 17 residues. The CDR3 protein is CASSLSLSKASSYEQYF. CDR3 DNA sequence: TGTGCCAGCAGTTTATCCCTTAGCAAGGCCAGCTCCTACGAGCAGTACTTC.

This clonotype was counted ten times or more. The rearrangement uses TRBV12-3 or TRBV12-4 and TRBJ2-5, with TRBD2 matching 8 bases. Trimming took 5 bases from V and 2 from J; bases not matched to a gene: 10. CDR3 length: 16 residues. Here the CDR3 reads CASSPLAGDLQETQYF. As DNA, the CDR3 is TGTGCCAGCAGTCCCCTAGCGGGTGACCTTCAAGAGACCCAGTACTTC.

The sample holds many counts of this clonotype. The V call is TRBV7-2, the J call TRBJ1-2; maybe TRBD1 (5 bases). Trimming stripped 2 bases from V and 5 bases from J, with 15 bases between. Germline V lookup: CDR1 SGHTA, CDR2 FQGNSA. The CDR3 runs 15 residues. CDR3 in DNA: TGTGCCAGCAGCTTAATAGCGACAGAGTCTTATGGCTACACCTTC. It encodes CASSLIATESYGYTF.

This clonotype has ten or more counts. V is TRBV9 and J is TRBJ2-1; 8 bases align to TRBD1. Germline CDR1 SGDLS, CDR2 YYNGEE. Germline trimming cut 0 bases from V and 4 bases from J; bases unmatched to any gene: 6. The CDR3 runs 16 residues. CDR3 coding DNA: TGTGCCAGCAGCGTAGGGGGACAGGTGGGATACAATGAGCAGTTCTTC. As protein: CASSVGGQVGYNEQFF.

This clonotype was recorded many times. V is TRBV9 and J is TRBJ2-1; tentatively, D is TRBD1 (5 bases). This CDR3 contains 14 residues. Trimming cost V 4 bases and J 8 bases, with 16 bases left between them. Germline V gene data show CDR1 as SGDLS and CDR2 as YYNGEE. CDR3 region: CASSPAPIGDEQFF. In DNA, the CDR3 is TGTGCCAGCAGCCCCGCGCCGATAGGGGATGAGCAGTTCTTC.

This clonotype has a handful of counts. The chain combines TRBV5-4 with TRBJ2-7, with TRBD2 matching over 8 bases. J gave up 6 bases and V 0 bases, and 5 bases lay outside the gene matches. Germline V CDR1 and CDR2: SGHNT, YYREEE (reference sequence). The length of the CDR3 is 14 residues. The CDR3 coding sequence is TGTGCCAGCAGCTTGGCCATCGGACTAGCCGAGCAGTACTTC. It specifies CASSLAIGLAEQYF.

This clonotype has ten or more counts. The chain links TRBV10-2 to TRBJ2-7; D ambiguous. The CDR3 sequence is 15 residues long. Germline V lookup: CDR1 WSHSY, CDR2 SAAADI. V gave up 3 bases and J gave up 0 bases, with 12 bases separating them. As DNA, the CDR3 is TGCGCCAGCAGTGATCCACCAACGGGCTCCTACGAGCAGTACTTC. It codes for CASSDPPTGSYEQYF.

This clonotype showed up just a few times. CDR3 sequence (DNA): TGTGCCACCAGTGATCCCACACAGGGGGCAGGGTATGGCTACACCTTC. This gives the protein CATSDPTQGAGYGYTF. The chain uses TRBV24-1 and TRBJ1-2; 9 bases line up with TRBD1. Germline lookup yields CDR1 KGHDR and CDR2 SFDVKD. V lost 3 bases to trimming and J lost 5 bases; unmatched junction nucleotides: 9. There are 16 residues in the CDR3.

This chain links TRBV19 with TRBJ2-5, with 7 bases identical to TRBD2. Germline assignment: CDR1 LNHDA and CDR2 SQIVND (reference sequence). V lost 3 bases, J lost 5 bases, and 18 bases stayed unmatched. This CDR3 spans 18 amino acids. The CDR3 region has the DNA TGTGCCAGTAGTATGCGGGGACGGTCTGGCGGGAGTGGTGAGACCCAGTACTTC. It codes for CASSMRGRSGGSGETQYF.

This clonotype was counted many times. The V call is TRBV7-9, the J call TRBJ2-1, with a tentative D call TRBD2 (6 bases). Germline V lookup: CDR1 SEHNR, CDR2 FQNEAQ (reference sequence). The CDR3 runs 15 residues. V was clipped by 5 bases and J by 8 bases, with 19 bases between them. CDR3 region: CASSLRAGSRDEQFF. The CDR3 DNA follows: TGTGCCAGCAGCCTGAGGGCCGGGAGTAGAGATGAGCAGTTCTTC.

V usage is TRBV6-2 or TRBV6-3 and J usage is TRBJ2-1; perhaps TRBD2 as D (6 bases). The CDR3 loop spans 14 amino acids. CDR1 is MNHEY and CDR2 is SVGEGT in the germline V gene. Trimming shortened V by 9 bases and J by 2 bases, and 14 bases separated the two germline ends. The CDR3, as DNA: TGTGCCAGTGGGACTCCCTTTACCTACAATGAGCAGTTCTTC. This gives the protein CASGTPFTYNEQFF.

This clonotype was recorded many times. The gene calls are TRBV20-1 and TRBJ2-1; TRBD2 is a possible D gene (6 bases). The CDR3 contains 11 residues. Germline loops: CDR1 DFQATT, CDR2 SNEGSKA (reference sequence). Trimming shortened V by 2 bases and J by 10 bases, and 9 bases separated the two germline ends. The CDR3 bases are TGCAGTGCTAGAAGGCTAGCGGAGCAGTTCTTC. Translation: CSARRLAEQFF.

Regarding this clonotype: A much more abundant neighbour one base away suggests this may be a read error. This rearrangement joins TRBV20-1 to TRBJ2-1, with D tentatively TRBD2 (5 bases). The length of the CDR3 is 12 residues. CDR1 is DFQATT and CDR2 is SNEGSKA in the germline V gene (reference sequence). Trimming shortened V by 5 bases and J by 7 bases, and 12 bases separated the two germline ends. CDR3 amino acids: CSACLGGNEQFF. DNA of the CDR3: TGCAGTGCTTGCCTAGGAGGAAATGAGCAGTTCTTC.

Here the CDR3 DNA reads TGTGCCATCAGTCGGACTAGCGGGAGGGAGAGCACAGATACGCAGTATTTT. It encodes CAISRTSGRESTDTQYF. This chain uses TRBV10-3 with TRBJ2-3; 15 bases agree with TRBD2. V gave up 5 bases and J gave up 0 bases; unmatched junction bases: 3. This CDR3 contains 17 residues. CDR1 and CDR2 (germline): ENHRY, SYGVKD.

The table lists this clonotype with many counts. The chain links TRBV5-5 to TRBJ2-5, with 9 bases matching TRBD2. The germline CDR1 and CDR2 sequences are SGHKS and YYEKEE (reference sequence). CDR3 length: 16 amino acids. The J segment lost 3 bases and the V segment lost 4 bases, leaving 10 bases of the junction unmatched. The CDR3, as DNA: TGTGCCAGCAGCACGATAGCGGGAGTTGGGGAAGAGACCCAGTACTTC. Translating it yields CASSTIAGVGEETQYF.

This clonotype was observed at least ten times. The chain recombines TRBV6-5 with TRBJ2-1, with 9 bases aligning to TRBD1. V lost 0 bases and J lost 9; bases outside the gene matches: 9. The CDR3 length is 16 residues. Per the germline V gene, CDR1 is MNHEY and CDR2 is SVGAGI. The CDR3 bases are TGTGCCAGCAGTTACTCAGCCGGGACAGGGATGGCTGAGCAGTTCTTC. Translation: CASSYSAGTGMAEQFF.

The CDR3 coding sequence is TGTGCCAGCATCCTTAGCGGGAGAGGGCACACCGGGGAGCTGTTTTTT. Translating gives CASILSGRGHTGELFF. The rearrangement uses TRBV12-3 or TRBV12-4 and TRBJ2-2; 9 bases map to TRBD2. This CDR3 comprises 16 residues. V lost 7 bases to trimming and J lost 3 bases; unmatched junction nucleotides: 9.

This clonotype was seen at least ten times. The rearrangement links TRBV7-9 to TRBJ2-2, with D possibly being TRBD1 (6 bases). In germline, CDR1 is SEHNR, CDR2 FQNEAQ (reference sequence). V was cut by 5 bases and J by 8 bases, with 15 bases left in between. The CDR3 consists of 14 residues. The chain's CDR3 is CASSPRQDSGELFF. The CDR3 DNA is TGTGCCAGCAGCCCGCGACAGGATTCAGGGGAGCTGTTTTTT.

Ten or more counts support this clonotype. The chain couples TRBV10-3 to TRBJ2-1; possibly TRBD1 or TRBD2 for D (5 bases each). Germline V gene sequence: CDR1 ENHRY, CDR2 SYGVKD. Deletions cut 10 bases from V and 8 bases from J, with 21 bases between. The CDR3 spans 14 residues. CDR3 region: CATGWGSGPYEQFF. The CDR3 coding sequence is TGTGCCACCGGTTGGGGGTCGGGACCCTATGAGCAGTTCTTC.

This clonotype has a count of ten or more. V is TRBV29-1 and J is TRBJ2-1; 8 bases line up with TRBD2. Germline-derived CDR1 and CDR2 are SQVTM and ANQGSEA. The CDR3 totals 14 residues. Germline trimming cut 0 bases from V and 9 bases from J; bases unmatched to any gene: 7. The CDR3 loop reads CSVEDPAGDLEQFF. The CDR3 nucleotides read TGCAGCGTTGAAGACCCAGCGGGAGATCTTGAGCAGTTCTTC.

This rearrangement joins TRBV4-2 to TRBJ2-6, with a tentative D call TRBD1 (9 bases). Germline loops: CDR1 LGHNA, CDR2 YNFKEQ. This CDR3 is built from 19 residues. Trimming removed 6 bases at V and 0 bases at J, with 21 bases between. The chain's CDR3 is CASRVGSGTGLSGANVLTF. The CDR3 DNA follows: TGTGCCAGCAGGGTGGGTAGCGGGACAGGGCTCTCTGGGGCCAACGTCCTGACTTTC.

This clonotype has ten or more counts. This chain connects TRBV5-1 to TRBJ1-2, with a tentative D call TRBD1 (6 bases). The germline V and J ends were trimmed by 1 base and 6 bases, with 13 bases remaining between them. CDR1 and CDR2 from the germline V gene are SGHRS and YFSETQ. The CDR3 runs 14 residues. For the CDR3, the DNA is TGCGCCAGCAGCTTGTTGGGGACATGGGATGGCTACACCTTC. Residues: CASSLLGTWDGYTF. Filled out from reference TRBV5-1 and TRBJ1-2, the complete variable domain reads KAGVTQTPRYLIKTRGQQVTLSCSPISGHRSVSWYQQTPGQGLQFLFEYFSETQRNKGNFPGRFSGRQFSNSRSEMNVSTLELGDSALYLCASSLLGTWDGYTFGSGTRLTVV.

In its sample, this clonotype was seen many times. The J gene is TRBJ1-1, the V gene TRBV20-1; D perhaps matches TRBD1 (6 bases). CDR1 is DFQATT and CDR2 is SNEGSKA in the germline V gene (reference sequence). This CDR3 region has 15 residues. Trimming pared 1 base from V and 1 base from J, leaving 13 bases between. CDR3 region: CSARGGTGTNTEAFF. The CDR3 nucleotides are TGCAGTGCTAGAGGGGGTACAGGGACGAACACTGAAGCTTTCTTT.

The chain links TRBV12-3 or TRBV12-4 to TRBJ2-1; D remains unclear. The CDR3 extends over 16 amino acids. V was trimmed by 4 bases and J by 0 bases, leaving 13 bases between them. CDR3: CASSSPPESSYNEQFF. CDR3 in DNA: TGTGCCAGCAGTTCGCCTCCCGAAAGCTCCTACAATGAGCAGTTCTTC.

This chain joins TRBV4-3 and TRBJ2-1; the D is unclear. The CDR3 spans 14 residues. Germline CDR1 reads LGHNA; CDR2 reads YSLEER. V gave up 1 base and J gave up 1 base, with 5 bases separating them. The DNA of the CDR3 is TGCGCCAGCAGCCAAGCAGTATCCTACAATGAGCAGTTCTTC. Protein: CASSQAVSYNEQFF.

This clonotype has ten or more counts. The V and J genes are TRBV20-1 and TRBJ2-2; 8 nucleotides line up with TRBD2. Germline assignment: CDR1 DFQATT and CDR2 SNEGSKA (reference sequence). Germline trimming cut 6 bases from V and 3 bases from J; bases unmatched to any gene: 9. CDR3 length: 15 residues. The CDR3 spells CSATTSAEDTGELFF. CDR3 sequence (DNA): TGCAGTGCCACGACTAGCGCCGAGGACACCGGGGAGCTGTTTTTT.

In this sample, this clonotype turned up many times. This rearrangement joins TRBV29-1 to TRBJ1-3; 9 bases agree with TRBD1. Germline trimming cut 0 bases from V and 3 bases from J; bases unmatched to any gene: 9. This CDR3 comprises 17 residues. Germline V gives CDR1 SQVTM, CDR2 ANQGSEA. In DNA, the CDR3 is TGCAGCGTTGAAGATAAGGACAGGGGCACGTTTGGAAACACCATATATTTT. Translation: CSVEDKDRGTFGNTIYF.